This T cell receptor (beta chain) was recovered during a study of blood T cell repertoires in COVID-19. Study at large: The United States, Italy and Spain supplied acute and convalescent COVID-19 samples.

The participants were between about 18 and 90 years old and came from under 25 US areas. Participant-reported clinical history was the basis for cohort assignment. Clones were read by immunoSEQ multiplex PCR, and TCRdb kept only the in-frame ones, dropping some. The sample has under 450,000 clones, around 87% seen once. The germline CDR1 and CDR2 sequences are MGHRA and YSYEKL. This CDR3 is 15 amino acids long. The ends were cut back, 1 base at V and 1 base at J, with 8 bases in the middle. V usage is TRBV4-1 and J usage is TRBJ1-5; the D gene is possibly TRBD1 (6 bases). Input material: PBMCs or T cells enriched from blood (not recorded which). The source is a man aged 30-40 years who had recovered from COVID-19. DNA for the CDR3: TGCGCCAGCAGCCAAGCAGGGGACAGCAATCAGCCCCAGCATTTT. Translated, it gives CASSQAGDSNQPQHF.